Following are 3 T cell receptor beta chains from one sample sequenced in a study of cytomegalovirus exposure and HLA in healthy donors. Primers for the PCR totalled 60 Vbeta and 13 Jbeta. Clones were read by immunoSEQ multiplex PCR, and TCRdb kept only the in-frame ones, dropping some. The sample consists of fewer than 350,000 clones, about 90% of them appearing once. Sequencing was carried out using PBMCs. The receptor set was obtained from a woman younger than 30 in good health and CMV-seronegative.

The CDR3: CASSSLGGGSYGYTF. CDR3 coding DNA: TGTGCCAGCAGCTCACTAGGGGGCGGAAGCTATGGCTACACCTTC. This chain uses TRBV7-2 with TRBJ1-2; 7 bases align to TRBD1. The germline V gene encodes CDR1 SGHTA and CDR2 FQGNSA. The CDR3 totals 15 residues. V gave up 4 bases and J gave up 4 bases; unmatched junction bases: 9.

There are a few counts of this clone. V usage is TRBV6-1 and J usage is TRBJ2-5; 9 nucleotides agree with TRBD1. CDR1 and CDR2 from the germline V gene are MNHNS and SASEGT. V gave up 5 bases and J gave up 5 bases; unmatched junction bases: 9. The CDR3 totals 15 residues. The CDR3 DNA follows: TGTGCCAGCAGTCCACAGGGGGCGGGGAAGGAGACCCAGTACTTC. Its protein product is CASSPQGAGKETQYF.

The genes are TRBV30 and TRBJ2-7, with 8 bases matching TRBD1. Germline assignment: CDR1 GTSNPN and CDR2 SVGIG (reference sequence). Germline trimming cut 4 bases from V and 2 bases from J; bases unmatched to any gene: 4. This CDR3 contains 13 residues. The CDR3 reads CAWTRTGPYEQYF. In nucleotides, the CDR3 is TGTGCCTGGACCCGGACAGGGCCCTACGAGCAGTACTTC.